Detailed here is one TCR beta chain. CD8+ and CD4+ T cells taken from blood had their TCR beta sequenced. Stable or active relapsing-remitting multiple sclerosis, untreated and meeting revised McDonald criteria, defined the controls. The TEMRA cells underwent FACS enrichment, while the CD8+ and CD4+ T cells underwent negative isolation. This sample is part of a study of CD8 T cells in Susac syndrome. Reverse transcription used roughly 0.45 to 1 ug RNA and random hexamers. The amplification used immunoSEQ multiplex PCR on TCR beta CDR3; it spanned 54 Vbeta and 13 Jbeta. TCRdb ran MiXCR on the immunoSEQ multiplex PCR reads and lists one entry per CDR3 protein. Here the sample spans approximately 150,000 distinct CDR3 sequences, roughly 92% being singletons. The V and J ends lost 7 bases and 5 bases respectively, with 16 bases between them. The CDR3 runs to 13 residues. Germline lookup yields CDR1 SQVTM and CDR2 ANQGSEA.

This receptor was obtained from a human donor with multiple sclerosis. The V gene is TRBV29-1, the J gene TRBJ2-3; no reliable D call. Sequencing was done on a sample of CD4+ T cells from PBMCs. The CDR3: CSAWVPGRDTQYF. The DNA for the CDR3 is TGCAGCGCCTGGGTGCCAGGTAGAGATACGCAGTATTTT.